This TCR beta chain was profiled in a study of T cells after posttransplantation cyclophosphamide. The CDR3 has 16 residues. In germline, CDR1 is MDHEN, CDR2 SYDVKM. The V end lost 1 base, the J end lost 2 bases, and 15 bases lay between the germline ends. Measured with immunoSEQ multiplex PCR; TCRdb has only the in-frame clones, and not every one. The sample presents fewer than 7,500 clones, none singletons. Cyclophosphamide on days +3 and +4 followed busulfan-fludarabine conditioning and a marrow graft. The chain couples TRBV28 to TRBJ2-7; TRBD2 might be the D (5 bases). Sequencing was performed on PBMCs, taken after allogeneic stem cell transplant with posttransplant cyclophosphamide. This clonotype originated in a female patient between 50 and 60 years old who received an allogeneic stem cell transplant from an unrelated donor, was CMV-positive, and had acute GVHD only. These T cells may partly come from the graft donor. The CDR3 sequence is CASSLLAPGLAYEQYF. In DNA, the CDR3 is TGTGCCAGCAGTTTATTGGCCCCGGGATTAGCCTACGAGCAGTACTTC.